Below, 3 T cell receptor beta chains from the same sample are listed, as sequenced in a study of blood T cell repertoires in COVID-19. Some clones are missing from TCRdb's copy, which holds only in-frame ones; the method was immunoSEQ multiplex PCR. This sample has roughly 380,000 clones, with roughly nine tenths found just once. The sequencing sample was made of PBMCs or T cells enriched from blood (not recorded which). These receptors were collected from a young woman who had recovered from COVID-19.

In DNA, the CDR3 is TGTGCCATCAGAGGACTATCCGAGAGCTCCTACGAGCAGTACTTC. Encoded protein: CAIRGLSESSYEQYF. V is TRBV10-3 and J is TRBJ2-7; a possible D gene is TRBD2 (6 bases). The CDR3 runs 15 residues. V was cut by 6 bases and J by 0 bases, with 15 bases left in between. Per the germline V gene, CDR1 is ENHRY and CDR2 is SYGVKD.

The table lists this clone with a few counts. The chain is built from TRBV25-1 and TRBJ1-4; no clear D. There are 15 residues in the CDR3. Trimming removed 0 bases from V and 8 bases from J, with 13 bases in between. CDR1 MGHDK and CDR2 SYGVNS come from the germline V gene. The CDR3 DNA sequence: TGTGCCAGCAGTGAATACGAGGGTTTAAGAGAAAAACTGTTTTTT. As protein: CASSEYEGLREKLFF.

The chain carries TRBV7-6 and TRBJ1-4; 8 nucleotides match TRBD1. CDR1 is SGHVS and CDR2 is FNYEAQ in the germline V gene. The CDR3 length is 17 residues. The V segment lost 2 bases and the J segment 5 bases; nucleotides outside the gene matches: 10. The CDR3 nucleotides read TGTGCCAGCAGCTTACGCGACACAGGGGGAATAAATGAAAAACTGTTTTTT. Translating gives CASSLRDTGGINEKLFF.